This T cell receptor beta chain emerged from a study of T cell changes during pregnancy in multiple sclerosis (dated by TCRdb to about 2019). Context from the whole study: The study looked at changes in the T cell repertoire across pregnancy in women with multiple sclerosis.

As concerns this clone: Its antigen is still unknown. No much larger clonotype is one base removed from it; base qualities were not supplied.

CDR1 and CDR2 (SNHLY, FYNNEI) derive from the germline V gene. The CDR3, cysteine through phenylalanine, is 13 amino acids long. Of the read, only the CDR3 DNA is kept; its 39 bases are in frame from base 1. Between the V and J ends, shortened by 4 bases and 1 base respectively, the junction contains 7 bases. Library creation used the immunoSEQ multiplex PCR assay. TCRdb mirrors the immuneACCESS table, restricted to in-frame sequences. Some clones are absent from its copies; in checked studies, under half trace to an unresolved V gene, and the reason for the others is unknown. This sample comprises 30,000 to 40,000 clones, about 90% of them detected only once. The biggest ten clones account for more than 0.3% of the sample.

This clonotype originated in a female donor in good health, enrolled as a control in a pregnancy study. Here the sequenced sample was CD4+ T cells from peripheral blood mononuclear cells, taken in the third trimester of pregnancy. The sequence joins TRBV2 to TRBJ1-1; no D segment can be confidently identified. The DNA reads TGTGCCAGCAGTGCGAGACAGAACACTGAAGCTTTCTTT. Its protein reads: CASSARQNTEAFF.